Presented here are 30 T cell receptor beta chains from one specimen sequenced in a study of graft-versus-host responses after intestinal transplantation. Only in-frame clones appear in the TCRdb table, and some are missing; sequencing was by immunoSEQ multiplex PCR. The sample contains roughly 100,000 clones, 91% of which appear only once. No antigen has been identified for these receptors. The source material was unstimulated CD4+ T cells sorted from spleen or lymph node cells, sampled before transplant. These receptors were obtained from a human donor who was the organ donor for an intestinal transplant.

The V gene is TRBV5-4, the J gene TRBJ2-5; tentatively, D is TRBD1 (6 bases). The CDR3 is 13 residues long. Germline values: CDR1 SGHNT, CDR2 YYREEE (reference sequence). V gave up 4 bases and J gave up 5 bases, with 12 bases separating them. CDR3 in amino acids: CASSEQGRETQYF. The CDR3 nucleotides are TGTGCCAGCAGCGAACAGGGTCGCGAGACCCAGTACTTC.

The CDR3 nucleotides read TGTGCCAGCAGCTTGTTAGCGGGGGGGCTAGGGACAGATACGCAGTATTTT. Translated, it gives CASSLLAGGLGTDTQYF. The V gene is TRBV5-5, the J gene TRBJ2-3; 11 bases align to TRBD2. The CDR3 is 17 residues long. Germline CDR1 SGHKS, CDR2 YYEKEE (reference sequence). J was trimmed by 3 bases and V by 1 base; bases with no gene match: 7. The full variable domain, its missing parts supplied by reference TRBV5-5 and TRBJ2-3, is DAGVTQSPTHLIKTRGQQVTLRCSPISGHKSVSWYQQVLGQGPQFIFQYYEKEERGRGNFPDRFSARQFPNYSSELNVNALLLGDSALYLCASSLLAGGLGTDTQYFGPGTRLTVL.

This clone appeared a single time. The J gene is TRBJ1-1, the V gene TRBV30, with TRBD1 identical over 10 bases. The J segment lost 2 bases and the V segment lost 0 bases, leaving 3 bases of the junction unmatched. The CDR3 runs to 15 residues. The germline gives CDR1 GTSNPN, CDR2 SVGIG (reference sequence). The chain's CDR3 is CAWSVRDRGNTEAFF. The CDR3, as DNA: TGTGCCTGGAGTGTACGGGACAGGGGAAACACTGAAGCTTTCTTT.

The chain is built from TRBV5-4 and TRBJ1-2, with TRBD1 matching 7 bases. CDR3 length equals 15 residues. The junction had 12 bases not matched to a gene; V was cut back by 3 bases and J by 7 bases. Germline V CDR1 and CDR2: SGHNT, YYREEE (reference sequence). The DNA of the CDR3 is TGTGCCAGCAGCTCCCCCCGACAGGGATCCTCTGGCTACACCTTC. Protein product: CASSSPRQGSSGYTF.

The chain couples TRBV7-6 to TRBJ2-3; tentatively, D is TRBD2 (5 bases). Per the germline V gene, CDR1 is SGHVS and CDR2 is FNYEAQ. The CDR3 has 17 amino acids. Trimming cost V 3 bases and J 4 bases, with 20 bases left between them. The CDR3 DNA reads as TGTGCCAGCAGCTTGCGAGGGAGTCATAGAGAGCCAGATACGCAGTATTTT. Translated, it gives CASSLRGSHREPDTQYF. Full variable domain (remainder filled in from reference TRBV7-6 and TRBJ2-3): GAGVSQSPRYKVTKRGQDVALRCDPISGHVSLYWYRQALGQGPEFLTYFNYEAQQDKSGLPNDRFSAERPEGSISTLTIQRTEQRDSAMYRCASSLRGSHREPDTQYFGPGTRLTVL.

V usage is TRBV5-4 and J usage is TRBJ2-7; 8 bases line up with TRBD1. V lost 4 bases to trimming and J lost 5 bases; unmatched junction nucleotides: 14. The CDR3 is made up of 16 amino acids. The V gene's germline CDR1 is SGHNT and CDR2 YYREEE (reference sequence). The CDR3 DNA sequence: TGTGCCAGCAGCCAAGATCTGACAGGGGTAAGGAACGAGCAGTACTTC. This encodes CASSQDLTGVRNEQYF. The whole variable domain, filled in from reference TRBV5-4 and TRBJ2-7, reads ETGVTQSPTHLIKTRGQQVTLRCSSQSGHNTVSWYQQALGQGPQFIFQYYREEENGRGNFPPRFSGLQFPNYSSELNVNALELDDSALYLCASSQDLTGVRNEQYFGPGTRLTVT.

V is TRBV5-1 and J is TRBJ2-5; 8 bases map to TRBD2. Germline assignment: CDR1 SGHRS and CDR2 YFSETQ. This CDR3 comprises 18 residues. V shed 0 bases and J 5 bases; nucleotides not matched to a gene: 15. CDR3 coding DNA: TGCGCCAGCAGCTTGGCCCCCAGTGGCGGGGGGCCTTTGGAGACCCAGTACTTC. It yields the protein CASSLAPSGGGPLETQYF.

The chain joins TRBV4-1 to TRBJ1-1, with TRBD1 as a possible D gene (6 bases). In germline, CDR1 is MGHRA, CDR2 YSYEKL. The CDR3 is 16 amino acids. V lost 3 bases and J 1 base, leaving 15 bases between the germline ends. The CDR3 coding sequence is TGCGCCAGCAGCCATGACAGGCGGGGGGCGAACACTGAAGCTTTCTTT. It translates to CASSHDRRGANTEAFF.

This chain uses TRBV6-1 with TRBJ2-7; 11 bases align to TRBD1. V dropped 7 bases and J dropped 11; count of bases not matched to a gene: 10. The V gene's germline CDR1 is MNHNS and CDR2 SASEGT. CDR3 size: 13 residues. The CDR3 loop is CASITGQGALEYF. CDR3 coding DNA: TGTGCCAGCATAACTGGACAGGGGGCTCTTGAGTACTTC.

The chain joins TRBV27 to TRBJ2-1, with 15 bases that match TRBD2. The CDR3 length is 21 residues. J lost 2 bases, V lost 4 bases, and 15 bases had no gene match. The germline gives CDR1 MNHEY, CDR2 SMNVEV (reference sequence). The DNA for the CDR3 is TGTGCCAGCAGTTCCCACCTTTATCCCGGGACTAGCGGGGGGCCCTACAATGAGCAGTTCTTC. It translates to CASSSHLYPGTSGGPYNEQFF.

The CDR3, as DNA: TGTGCCAGTACTAGCGGGGGGGGCACCGGGGAGCTGTTTTTT. Amino acids: CASTSGGGTGELFF. The V call is TRBV19, the J call TRBJ2-2; 12 bases are a match to TRBD2. The germline V gene has CDR1 LNHDA and CDR2 SQIVND (reference sequence). Unmatched junction bases numbered 1, after V lost 7 bases and J lost 4 bases. The CDR3 has 14 amino acids. The full variable domain, completed using reference TRBV19 and TRBJ2-2, is DGGITQSPKYLFRKEGQNVTLSCEQNLNHDAMYWYRQDPGQGLRLIYYSQIVNDFQKGDIAEGYSVSREKKESFPLTVTSAQKNPTAFYLCASTSGGGTGELFFGEGSRLTVL.

The rearrangement joins TRBV4-3 to TRBJ2-3; 11 bases are shared with TRBD2. The CDR3 sequence is 15 residues long. Looked up from germline, CDR1 is LGHNA and CDR2 is YSLEER. Trimming cost V 5 bases and J 2 bases; bases outside gene matches: 3. DNA of the CDR3: TGCGCCAGCAGCTCTAGCGGGGGGCTCACAGATACGCAGTATTTT. Translation gives CASSSSGGLTDTQYF.

The chain couples TRBV5-1 to TRBJ1-1, with a weak D call TRBD1 (5 bases). Trimming stripped 5 bases from V and 4 bases from J, with 12 bases between. This CDR3 is 13 amino acids long. Germline loops: CDR1 SGHRS, CDR2 YFSETQ. CDR3: CASSTGEPTEAFF. CDR3 nucleotides: TGCGCCAGCAGTACGGGGGAGCCCACTGAAGCTTTCTTT.

The rearrangement links TRBV7-2 to TRBJ1-1; D gene ambiguous. The CDR3 is 16 residues long. The V and J ends lost 2 bases and 1 base respectively, with 14 bases between them. CDR1 and CDR2 from the germline V gene are SGHTA and FQGNSA. The DNA for the CDR3 is TGTGCCAGCAGCTTAATCGGTACCAGGCAGAACACTGAAGCTTTCTTT. Translating it yields CASSLIGTRQNTEAFF. Complete variable domain (other parts from reference TRBV7-2 and TRBJ1-1): GAGVSQSPSNKVTEKGKDVELRCDPISGHTALYWYRQSLGQGLEFLIYFQGNSAPDKSGLPSDRFSAERTGGSVSTLTIQRTQQEDSAVYLCASSLIGTRQNTEAFFGQGTRLTVV.

The chain has TRBV9 and TRBJ2-2; 7 bases agree with TRBD1. J was trimmed by 2 bases and V by 9 bases; bases with no gene match: 10. The CDR3 is 15 residues long. Germline V lookup: CDR1 SGDLS, CDR2 YYNGEE. CDR3 region: CAITRGQENTGELFF. CDR3 in DNA: TGTGCCATTACCCGAGGACAGGAAAACACCGGGGAGCTGTTTTTT.

This chain links TRBV5-4 with TRBJ1-2, with D possibly matching TRBD1 (6 bases). V was cut by 0 bases and J by 3 bases, with 12 bases left in between. The CDR3 is made up of 15 amino acids. Per the germline V gene, CDR1 is SGHNT and CDR2 is YYREEE (reference sequence). The CDR3 here is CASSLEPGQHYGYTF. The CDR3 bases are TGTGCCAGCAGCTTGGAGCCGGGACAACACTATGGCTACACCTTC.

This clone was detected only a few times. The rearrangement uses TRBV27 and TRBJ2-4; 7 bases map to TRBD1. The CDR3 loop spans 17 amino acids. V lost 2 bases, J lost 0 bases, and 7 bases stayed unmatched. Germline CDR1 reads MNHEY; CDR2 reads SMNVEV (reference sequence). CDR3 in amino acids: CASSLRGQLLAKNIQYF. For the CDR3, the DNA is TGTGCCAGCAGTTTACGGGGACAGTTACTAGCCAAAAACATTCAGTACTTC.

This clone was seen a handful of times. This sequence joins TRBV19 and TRBJ2-5; D possibly corresponds to TRBD1 (5 bases). Per the germline V gene, CDR1 is LNHDA and CDR2 is SQIVND (reference sequence). The CDR3 runs 12 residues. V lost 8 bases and J 7 bases, leaving 14 bases between the germline ends. CDR3 amino acids: CASSAIRGTQYF. The CDR3, as DNA: TGTGCCAGTTCGGCCATTAGGGGGACCCAGTACTTC.

This clone was observed once. The CDR3 DNA reads TGTGCCAGCAGCTTCACTAGAGGGGGTACTGAAGCTTTCTTT. It encodes CASSFTRGGTEAFF. The chain combines TRBV7-2 with TRBJ1-1; D might be TRBD1 (6 bases). Germline V gene data show CDR1 as SGHTA and CDR2 as FQGNSA. There are 14 residues in the CDR3. V dropped 3 bases and J dropped 5 bases, with 13 bases sitting between them.

The V call is TRBV7-2, the J call TRBJ2-4, with D possibly matching TRBD2 (5 bases). This CDR3 has 13 residues. Germline-derived CDR1 and CDR2 are SGHTA and FQGNSA. Trimming took off 3 bases at V and 8 bases at J, with 11 bases between the two ends. CDR3: CASSLSGVDIQYF. The CDR3 coding sequence is TGTGCCAGCAGCTTGTCCGGGGTGGACATTCAGTACTTC.

This rearrangement joins TRBV4-3 to TRBJ2-3; maybe TRBD1 (5 bases). Germline V gene lookup returns CDR1 LGHNA and CDR2 YSLEER. The ends were cut back, 0 bases at V and 2 bases at J, with 12 bases in the middle. The CDR3 contains 16 residues. As DNA, the CDR3 is TGCGCCAGCAGCCAAGATAGGTTGGGGCTCACAGATACGCAGTATTTT. It translates to CASSQDRLGLTDTQYF.

The rearrangement links TRBV11-2 to TRBJ2-5, with TRBD2 identical over 11 bases. CDR1 and CDR2 from the germline V gene are SGHAT and FQNNGV. The CDR3 length is 16 residues. Unmatched junction bases numbered 5, after V lost 3 bases and J lost 2 bases. As DNA, the CDR3 is TGTGCCAGCAGCTTTAATCTAGCGGGGGGACAAGAGACCCAGTACTTC. It yields the protein CASSFNLAGGQETQYF.

The chain has TRBV4-1 and TRBJ2-5; possible D gene TRBD1, 7 bases. CDR1 is MGHRA and CDR2 is YSYEKL in the germline V gene. The CDR3 is 17 residues long. Trimming left V 0 bases short and J 2 bases short, with 16 bases between. CDR3 DNA sequence: TGCGCCAGCAGCCAAGATTGGGGGGCAGGGGGACAAGAGACCCAGTACTTC. It is translated as CASSQDWGAGGQETQYF.

V usage is TRBV19 and J usage is TRBJ2-3, with 9 bases that match TRBD1. Per the germline V gene, CDR1 is LNHDA and CDR2 is SQIVND (reference sequence). The J segment lost 0 bases and the V segment lost 4 bases, leaving 5 bases of the junction unmatched. This CDR3 is 16 amino acids long. CDR3 region: CASSSTGGSSTDTQYF. CDR3 sequence (DNA): TGTGCCAGTAGTAGTACAGGGGGCTCTAGCACAGATACGCAGTATTTT.

The gene calls are TRBV6-5 and TRBJ1-6; D remains ambiguous. Germline CDR1 is MNHEY and CDR2 is SVGAGI. The CDR3 loop spans 13 amino acids. V lost 6 bases to trimming and J lost 9 bases, with 12 bases between them. CDR3 residues: CASSYTGSSPLHF. The CDR3 region has the DNA TGTGCCAGCAGCTACACGGGGAGTTCACCCCTCCACTTT.

The CDR3 sequence: CASAREPDTQYF. The CDR3 DNA follows: TGTGCCAGCGCGAGGGAACCAGATACGCAGTATTTT. The chain joins TRBV9 to TRBJ2-3; TRBD2 might be the D (5 bases). The germline V gene has CDR1 SGDLS and CDR2 YYNGEE. V lost 7 bases and J lost 4, with 10 bases in between. The CDR3 loop spans 12 amino acids.

The gene calls are TRBV4-2 and TRBJ2-3; TRBD2 aligns across 7 bases. V dropped 5 bases and J dropped 0; count of bases not matched to a gene: 11. CDR1 is LGHNA and CDR2 is YNFKEQ in the germline V gene. This CDR3 contains 17 residues. This CDR3 is CASSAHLAVSSTDTQYF. Here the CDR3 DNA reads TGTGCCAGCAGCGCCCATCTAGCGGTCTCTAGCACAGATACGCAGTATTTT.

This rearrangement joins TRBV6-1 to TRBJ1-5; 9 nucleotides align to TRBD1. Germline trimming cut 5 bases from V and 5 bases from J; bases unmatched to any gene: 7. CDR1 and CDR2 from the germline V gene are MNHNS and SASEGT. The CDR3 runs to 15 residues. The CDR3 region has the DNA TGTGCCAGCAGTAATCGATGGACAGGGGATCAGCCCCAGCATTTT. Protein product: CASSNRWTGDQPQHF.

The chain recombines TRBV4-2 with TRBJ2-7, with 8 bases lining up with TRBD1. CDR1 LGHNA and CDR2 YNFKEQ come from the germline V gene. This CDR3 contains 13 residues. The J segment lost 2 bases and the V segment lost 4 bases, leaving 1 base of the junction unmatched. In DNA form, the CDR3 reads TGTGCCAGCAGCCGGGACAGGACCTACGAGCAGTACTTC. Amino acid sequence: CASSRDRTYEQYF.

V is TRBV6-1 and J is TRBJ2-3; TRBD1 might be the D (5 bases). With 2 bases removed from V and 5 bases from J, the gap between germline ends came to 11 bases. The germline CDR1 and CDR2 sequences are MNHNS and SASEGT. CDR3 length: 14 amino acids. CDR3 residues: CASSEPNRRDTQYF. In DNA form, the CDR3 reads TGTGCCAGCAGTGAACCCAACAGGCGAGATACGCAGTATTTT.